These 18 T cell receptor beta chains came from one sample sequenced in a study of OX40 agonist ivuxolimab in advanced cancers. Assay used: immunoSEQ multiplex PCR; TCRdb lists only in-frame clones, some missing. The sample has about 59,000 clones, about 90% seen once; the top ten hold about 0.41%. The specimen was CD4+ or CD8+ T cells sorted from blood, collected in a trial of the OX40 agonist ivuxolimab. The receptors were gathered from an adult with an advanced solid tumor such as melanoma, head and neck, liver or kidney cancer.

This clone was seen just once. This CDR3 reads CASSEGGTGLGYTF. CDR3 bases: TGTGCCAGCAGTGAAGGGGGGACAGGATTGGGCTACACCTTC. The gene calls are TRBV6-1 and TRBJ1-2, with 8 bases matching TRBD1. Looked up from germline, CDR1 is MNHNS and CDR2 is SASEGT. The trim removed 1 base at V and 8 bases at J, leaving 6 bases unmatched. This CDR3 has 14 amino acids.

V gene TRBV18 combines with J gene TRBJ1-2; 7 positions match TRBD1. There are 16 residues in the CDR3. V dropped 1 base and J dropped 4; count of bases not matched to a gene: 9. Germline CDR1 is KGHSH and CDR2 is LQKENI. CDR3 in DNA: TGTGCCAGCTCACCACTTGGTGACAGGGAGGCCTATGGCTACACCTTC. This codes for CASSPLGDREAYGYTF.

This clone showed up just once. The rearrangement links TRBV7-6 to TRBJ1-6; D is ambiguous. This CDR3 contains 13 residues. V gave up 1 base and J gave up 7 bases, with 5 bases separating them. Germline CDR1 reads SGHVS; CDR2 reads FNYEAQ. The CDR3 nucleotides read TGTGCCAGCAGCTTAGGTCCGAATTCACCCCTCCACTTT. Protein product: CASSLGPNSPLHF.

The rearrangement uses TRBV5-1 and TRBJ1-1; D ambiguous. Trimming cost V 4 bases and J 0 bases, with 13 bases left between them. Germline V lookup: CDR1 SGHRS, CDR2 YFSETQ. This CDR3 comprises 15 residues. CDR3 coding DNA: TGCGCCAGCAGCCCCTTGGCAGGCATGAACACTGAAGCTTTCTTT. Encoded protein: CASSPLAGMNTEAFF.

This chain links TRBV5-5 with TRBJ2-3; TRBD1 matches at 9 bases. The junction had 10 bases not matched to a gene; V was cut back by 1 base and J by 4 bases. Looked up from germline, CDR1 is SGHKS and CDR2 is YYEKEE (reference sequence). The CDR3 consists of 17 residues. CDR3 in DNA: TGTGCCAGCAGCTTGTCGATACCGGGACAGGGTTCAGATACGCAGTATTTT. Translating it yields CASSLSIPGQGSDTQYF. Full variable domain (rest looked up from reference TRBV5-5 and TRBJ2-3): DAGVTQSPTHLIKTRGQQVTLRCSPISGHKSVSWYQQVLGQGPQFIFQYYEKEERGRGNFPDRFSARQFPNYSSELNVNALLLGDSALYLCASSLSIPGQGSDTQYFGPGTRLTVL.

This chain uses TRBV5-8 with TRBJ1-6; D remains ambiguous. Deletions cut 0 bases from V and 3 bases from J, with 10 bases between. The germline gives CDR1 SGHTS, CDR2 YDEGEE. The CDR3 contains 16 residues. Written as DNA, the CDR3 is TGTGCCAGCAGCTTGGGGCAGCCGAACTATAATTCACCCCTCCACTTT. This gives the protein CASSLGQPNYNSPLHF.

This chain links TRBV28 with TRBJ2-3; 7 bases fit TRBD2. J gave up 2 bases and V 5 bases, and 4 bases lay outside the gene matches. Germline CDR1 and CDR2: MDHEN and SYDVKM. There are 14 residues in the CDR3. CDR3 region: CASSLAALTDTQYF. CDR3 coding DNA: TGTGCCAGCAGTCTAGCGGCTCTCACAGATACGCAGTATTTT. Supplemented by reference TRBV28 and TRBJ2-3, the full variable domain reads DVKVTQSSRYLVKRTGEKVFLECVQDMDHENMFWYRQDPGLGLRLIYFSYDVKMKEKGDIPEGYSVSREKKERFSLILESASTNQTSMYLCASSLAALTDTQYFGPGTRLTVL.

This chain links TRBV6-5 with TRBJ2-1; 8 bases are a match to TRBD2. The CDR3 runs to 15 residues. Germline V gene data show CDR1 as MNHEY and CDR2 as SVGAGI. The J segment lost 1 base and the V segment lost 5 bases, leaving 4 bases of the junction unmatched. The CDR3: CASSRGGSSYNEQFF. In DNA form, the CDR3 reads TGTGCCAGCAGTCGCGGGGGGTCTTCCTACAATGAGCAGTTCTTC.

The chain uses TRBV10-3 and TRBJ1-1, with D unresolved. Germline loops: CDR1 ENHRY, CDR2 SYGVKD. V was trimmed by 4 bases and J by 4 bases, leaving 10 bases between them. This CDR3 contains 13 residues. The CDR3 here is CAISGRGGTEAFF. Here the CDR3 DNA reads TGTGCCATCAGTGGGCGGGGAGGCACTGAAGCTTTCTTT.

This chain joins TRBV18 and TRBJ2-2; possibly TRBD2 for D (6 bases). Trimming cost V 3 bases and J 6 bases, with 17 bases left between them. The V gene's germline CDR1 is KGHSH and CDR2 LQKENI. The CDR3 length is 16 residues. The CDR3 DNA sequence: TGTGCCAGCTCACCTTCCGGGACTCCAAGGGCCGGGGAGCTGTTTTTT. It yields the protein CASSPSGTPRAGELFF.

This clone was seen a handful of times. J is TRBJ1-2 and V is TRBV6-6; the D is unclear. CDR1 MNHNY and CDR2 SVGAGI come from the germline V gene (reference sequence). The CDR3 covers 12 residues. Trimming shortened V by 5 bases and J by 7 bases, and 11 bases separated the two germline ends. The CDR3 spells CASSPGEIGYTF. As DNA, the CDR3 is TGTGCCAGCAGTCCCGGAGAGATTGGCTACACCTTC.

This sequence joins TRBV5-1 and TRBJ2-7, with D possibly matching TRBD1 (6 bases). Germline V CDR1 and CDR2: SGHRS, YFSETQ. Deletions cut 10 bases from V and 2 bases from J, with 13 bases between. CDR3 length: 12 residues. CDR3 in amino acids: CAGTGWAYEQYF. The CDR3 region has the DNA TGCGCCGGAACAGGGTGGGCCTACGAGCAGTACTTC.

The genes are TRBV2 and TRBJ2-1, with D perhaps TRBD1 (6 bases). Germline V gene lookup returns CDR1 SNHLY and CDR2 FYNNEI. This CDR3 has 14 residues. V lost 7 bases, J lost 7 bases, and 17 bases lay in between. CDR3 amino acids: CASTRREQGNEQFF. The CDR3 nucleotides read TGTGCCAGCACCCGCCGAGAGCAGGGGAATGAGCAGTTCTTC.

The V call is TRBV7-9, the J call TRBJ2-5; unclear D gene. V was clipped by 5 bases and J by 7 bases, with 14 bases between them. The CDR3 runs 13 residues. Looked up from germline, CDR1 is SEHNR and CDR2 is FQNEAQ (reference sequence). The CDR3 DNA follows: TGTGCCAGCAGCCCGGACCGAAGAGGGACCCAGTACTTC. Its translation: CASSPDRRGTQYF.

This chain joins TRBV2 and TRBJ2-5, with 13 bases lining up with TRBD2. The junction had 3 bases not matched to a gene; V was cut back by 3 bases and J by 11 bases. The length of the CDR3 is 13 residues. In germline, CDR1 is SNHLY, CDR2 FYNNEI. The CDR3 loop reads CASSDGTSGTQYF. The CDR3, as DNA: TGTGCCAGCAGTGACGGGACTAGCGGGACGCAGTACTTC.

In nucleotides, the CDR3 is TGTGCCAGCAGCCTCCGGGACAGGGCCTTGGGTGAAGCTTTCTTT. Translated, it gives CASSLRDRALGEAFF. The chain recombines TRBV2 with TRBJ1-1, with 9 bases lining up with TRBD1. V dropped 6 bases and J dropped 7; count of bases not matched to a gene: 12. The CDR3 is 15 residues long. The germline V gene encodes CDR1 SNHLY and CDR2 FYNNEI.

This clone was counted once. The CDR3 sequence is CASSFRGEQYF. The CDR3 DNA sequence: TGTGCCAGCAGTTTTAGGGGCGAGCAGTACTTC. This chain links TRBV28 with TRBJ2-7; maybe TRBD1 (5 bases). The germline V gene has CDR1 MDHEN and CDR2 SYDVKM. Trimming removed 3 bases from V and 6 bases from J, with 6 bases in between. This CDR3 spans 11 amino acids.

The chain links TRBV5-6 to TRBJ1-4; D not resolved. Deletions cut 5 bases from V and 7 bases from J, with 15 bases between. CDR1 and CDR2 (germline): SGHDT, YYEEEE. The CDR3 length is 14 residues. CDR3 residues: CASSNRILSEKLFF. The CDR3 DNA reads TGTGCCAGCAGTAACCGGATTTTGAGTGAAAAACTGTTTTTT.